The rows below give T cell receptor beta chains drawn from one sample of a study of blood T cell repertoires in COVID-19. The method was immunoSEQ multiplex PCR; TCRdb's version includes in-frame clones alone and lacks a portion of them. The profile shows about 230,000 clones, 84% of them singletons. Material: peripheral blood. These receptors were collected from a woman aged 40 to 49 who had recovered from COVID-19. CDR3s include the opening cysteine and the closing phenylalanine or tryptophan. A D gene is named only where the DNA matches it firmly. Size values are once, few and many counts, or a class for expanded clones, and some rows have none.

TRBJ1-5 | NA | TRBV27 | NA | CASSFSGNNQPQHF | TGTGCCAGCAGTTTTTCGGGGAACAATCAGCCCCAGCATTTT
TRBJ1-5 | NA | TRBV12-3/TRBV12-4 | NA | CASSFSPGTLHF | TGTGCCAGCAGTTTCAGCCCAGGGACACTGCATTTT
TRBJ2-1 | TRBD1 | TRBV5-5 | NA | CASSLDLTGVRDNEQFF | TGTGCCAGCAGCTTGGATCTCACAGGGGTCAGGGACAATGAGCAGTTCTTC
TRBJ2-1 | TRBD1 | TRBV7-8 | NA | CASSFGTGGYNEQFF | TGTGCCAGCAGCTTTGGGACAGGGGGATACAATGAGCAGTTCTTC
TRBJ2-1 | NA | TRBV6-5 | NA | CASSYSRSEQFF | TGTGCCAGCAGTTACTCTCGGAGTGAGCAGTTCTTC
TRBJ2-6 | TRBD1 | TRBV6-4 | NA | CASSPQGTGANVLTF | TGTGCCAGCAGTCCACAGGGGACTGGGGCCAACGTCCTGACTTTC
TRBJ2-1 | TRBD2 | TRBV20-1 | NA | CSASLAGGINEQFF | TGCAGTGCTAGTCTAGCGGGGGGGATCAATGAGCAGTTCTTC
TRBJ2-5 | TRBD2 | TRBV14 | NA | CASSQVAGGYETQYF | TGTGCCAGCAGCCAAGTGGCGGGGGGTTATGAGACCCAGTACTTC
TRBJ1-1 | TRBD1 | TRBV5-4 | NA | CASSGDRGVTEAFF | TGTGCCAGCAGCGGGGACAGGGGTGTCACTGAAGCTTTCTTT
TRBJ1-3 | TRBD1 | TRBV6-5 | NA | CASRPTGGSGNTIYF | TGTGCCAGCAGACCTACAGGGGGATCTGGAAACACCATATATTTT
TRBJ2-1 | TRBD2 | TRBV19 | once | CASSVRLAPTRYNEQFF | TGTGCCAGTAGTGTCCGACTAGCGCCGACAAGATACAATGAGCAGTTCTTC
TRBJ2-5 | NA | TRBV6-2/TRBV6-3 | NA | CASSYPRETQYF | TGTGCCAGCAGTTACCCCAGGGAGACCCAGTACTTC
TRBJ1-5 | TRBD1 | TRBV18 | NA | CASSPDREDQPQHF | TGTGCCAGCTCACCAGACAGGGAGGATCAGCCCCAGCATTTT
TRBJ2-3 | NA | TRBV28 | once | CASSADRFTQYF | TGTGCCAGCAGTGCAGACAGGTTTACGCAGTATTTT